Listed below are T cell receptor beta chains from one sample, sequenced in a study of cytomegalovirus exposure and HLA in healthy donors. Repertoires were generated with immunoSEQ multiplex PCR, while TCRdb's copy carries only in-frame clones and drops some. The table has 150,000 to 250,000 clones, 80% to 85% seen once. The sequenced material came from PBMCs. The receptors come from a woman between 50 and 59 years old in good health and CMV-seropositive. Both conserved end residues are part of each CDR3. A D gene is named only where the DNA matches it firmly. Clone size appears in some rows only: once, few, many, or a class for an expanded clone.

j_gene	abundance	v_gene	d_gene	len	CDR3aa	CDR3nt
TRBJ2-1	-	TRBV7-8	-	17	CASSPSWGPGRRPEQFF	TGTGCCAGCAGCCCCAGTTGGGGGCCCGGACGGAGGCCTGAGCAGTTCTTC
TRBJ2-1	few	TRBV19	-	15	CASSIRGGRMDEQFF	TGTGCCAGTAGTATTAGGGGGGGCCGGATGGATGAGCAGTTCTTC
TRBJ1-6	-	TRBV6-5	TRBD1	15	CASSPWDRVNSPLHF	TGTGCCAGCAGTCCTTGGGACAGGGTTAATTCACCCCTCCACTTT
TRBJ2-1	-	TRBV18	-	19	CASSPYPVGGAGTYNEQFF	TGTGCCAGCTCACCATACCCAGTGGGCGGGGCGGGGACGTACAATGAGCAGTTCTTC
TRBJ2-7	few	TRBV7-9	TRBD1	15	CSSSPSGGSSYEQYF	TGTTCCAGCAGCCCTTCAGGGGGTTCATCCTACGAGCAGTACTTC
TRBJ2-7	-	TRBV5-1	-	12	CASSQGVYEQYF	TGCGCCAGCAGCCAAGGGGTATACGAGCAGTACTTC
TRBJ2-3	-	TRBV9	-	14	CASSADYLTDTQYF	TGTGCCAGCAGCGCCGACTACCTCACAGATACGCAGTATTTT
TRBJ1-4	-	TRBV6-5	-	14	CASSGGRGREKLFF	TGTGCCAGCAGTGGGGGCAGGGGTCGTGAAAAACTGTTTTTT
TRBJ2-7	-	TRBV5-1	TRBD1	14	CASSAGTGGHEQYF	TGCGCCAGCAGCGCCGGGACAGGGGGCCACGAGCAGTACTTC
TRBJ1-1	-	TRBV28	TRBD1	15	CASSFSDRLNTEAFF	TGTGCCAGCAGTTTTTCGGACAGGTTGAACACTGAAGCTTTCTTT
TRBJ2-1	-	TRBV19	TRBD2	15	CASSVAGVGGNEQFF	TGTGCCAGTTCTGTTGCGGGAGTCGGAGGAAATGAGCAGTTCTTC
TRBJ1-2	-	TRBV19	-	15	CASSIGATEPYGYTF	TGTGCCAGTAGTATAGGGGCGACAGAGCCCTATGGCTACACCTTC
TRBJ1-1	-	TRBV5-1	-	13	CASSLQGGTEAFF	TGCGCCAGCAGCTTGCAGGGCGGCACTGAAGCTTTCTTT
TRBJ1-5	once	TRBV6-6	-	13	CASRDRFNQPQHF	TGTGCCAGCAGAGACAGGTTCAATCAGCCCCAGCATTTT
TRBJ2-5	few	TRBV6-1	-	13	CASPPPGWETQYF	TGTGCCAGCCCCCCCCCGGGTTGGGAGACCCAGTACTTC
TRBJ2-3	-	TRBV18	-	15	CASSPGQINTDTQYF	TGTGCCAGCTCACCGGGGCAGATCAACACAGATACGCAGTATTTT
TRBJ1-1	-	TRBV5-1	TRBD1	18	CASSLAFGTGDPNTEAFF	TGCGCCAGCAGCTTGGCGTTCGGGACAGGGGACCCGAACACTGAAGCTTTCTTT
TRBJ2-2	-	TRBV10-1	TRBD1	15	CASSKDRVNTGELFF	TGCGCCAGCAGTAAGGACAGGGTGAACACCGGGGAGCTGTTTTTT
TRBJ2-5	few	TRBV28	-	15	CASSLPQGPQETQYF	TGTGCCAGCAGTTTACCGCAGGGTCCTCAAGAGACCCAGTACTTC
TRBJ2-2	-	TRBV5-1	TRBD1	16	CASSLTTGTNTGELFF	TGCGCCAGCAGCTTGACGACAGGGACGAACACCGGGGAGCTGTTTTTT
TRBJ1-2	-	TRBV2	-	12	CASSGDIYGYTF	TGTGCCAGCAGTGGGGACATCTATGGCTACACCTTC
TRBJ2-1	-	TRBV29-1	TRBD2	14	CSSGGLAGGNEQFF	TGCAGCTCTGGGGGACTAGCGGGAGGCAATGAGCAGTTCTTC
TRBJ1-5	-	TRBV2	TRBD1	15	CASSRDRGPEQPQHF	TGTGCCAGCAGTAGGGACAGGGGACCCGAACAGCCCCAGCATTTT
TRBJ2-1	few	TRBV6-6	TRBD2	12	CASSTRTSEQFF	TGTGCCAGCAGCACCCGGACTAGCGAGCAGTTCTTC
TRBJ2-2	-	TRBV2	-	13	CASRTGNTGELFF	TGTGCCAGCAGGACAGGGAACACCGGGGAGCTGTTTTTT
TRBJ1-5	-	TRBV4-1	-	17	CASSQVPRDRLNQPQHF	TGCGCCAGCAGCCAAGTCCCCCGAGACAGGTTAAATCAGCCCCAGCATTTT
TRBJ2-1	-	TRBV4-2	TRBD2	17	CASSQELAGQGYNEQFF	TGTGCCAGCAGCCAAGAACTAGCGGGCCAAGGGTACAATGAGCAGTTCTTC
TRBJ2-7	-	TRBV28	-	14	CASSLGGVPYEQYF	TGTGCCAGCAGTTTAGGCGGGGTACCCTACGAGCAGTACTTC
TRBJ2-5	-	TRBV29-1	TRBD2	12	CSASAGEETQYF	TGCAGCGCCTCAGCGGGGGAAGAGACCCAGTACTTC
TRBJ1-1	-	TRBV5-1	TRBD1	14	CASSLGTGVTEAFF	TGCGCCAGCAGCTTGGGGACAGGGGTCACTGAAGCTTTCTTT
TRBJ2-1	-	TRBV6-4	-	15	CASSDLAGSYNEQFF	TGTGCCAGCAGTGACTTGGCGGGATCCTACAATGAGCAGTTCTTC
TRBJ2-7	-	TRBV7-8	-	14	CASSPRDSAYEQYF	TGTGCCAGCAGCCCCCGGGACTCAGCCTACGAGCAGTACTTC
TRBJ2-2	-	TRBV6-5	TRBD1	16	CASSYSQTGGPGELFF	TGTGCCAGCAGTTACTCTCAGACAGGGGGCCCCGGGGAGCTGTTTTTT
TRBJ2-7	-	TRBV6-1	TRBD1	12	CASRTGLYEQYF	TGTGCCAGCAGGACAGGGCTCTACGAGCAGTACTTC
TRBJ2-7	-	TRBV28	TRBD2	14	CASVTGGNSYEQYF	TGTGCCAGCGTTACGGGAGGCAACTCCTACGAGCAGTACTTC
TRBJ2-7	once	TRBV9	-	18	CASSVATSLGSLPYEQYF	TGTGCCAGCAGCGTAGCCACCAGTTTGGGCAGCTTACCCTACGAGCAGTACTTC
TRBJ2-2	-	TRBV5-1	-	14	CASSPGEVTGELFF	TGCGCCAGCAGCCCGGGGGAGGTCACCGGGGAGCTGTTTTTT
TRBJ2-3	-	TRBV7-8	TRBD1	16	CASSIRQGDSTDTQYF	TGTGCCAGCAGCATAAGACAGGGGGATAGCACAGATACGCAGTATTTT
TRBJ1-1	-	TRBV27	-	13	CASSPTGHTEAFF	TGTGCCAGCAGCCCTACAGGGCACACTGAAGCTTTCTTT
TRBJ1-2	-	TRBV5-8	-	13	CASSLDEVDGYTF	TGTGCCAGCAGCTTGGACGAGGTTGATGGCTACACCTTC
TRBJ2-1	-	TRBV5-1	TRBD2	17	CASSLGVAGRGLNEQFF	TGCGCCAGCAGCTTGGGGGTAGCGGGACGTGGCCTCAATGAGCAGTTCTTC
TRBJ2-1	-	TRBV5-1	TRBD2	15	CASSFGTSGRNEQFF	TGCGCCAGCAGCTTTGGGACTAGCGGGAGGAATGAGCAGTTCTTC
TRBJ2-1	-	TRBV11-3	TRBD2	17	CASSPPGTSGGDNEQFF	TGTGCCAGCAGCCCCCCCGGGACTAGCGGGGGGGACAATGAGCAGTTCTTC
TRBJ2-2	-	TRBV30	TRBD2	15	CAWRGGRANTGELFF	TGTGCCTGGAGGGGCGGGAGGGCGAACACCGGGGAGCTGTTTTTT
TRBJ1-5	once	TRBV4-1	-	16	CASSQDLSRSNQPQHF	TGCGCCAGCAGCCAAGATCTAAGTCGGAGCAATCAGCCCCAGCATTTT
TRBJ2-5	-	TRBV5-4	TRBD2	14	CASSLSGTQETQYF	TGTGCCAGCAGCTTAAGCGGGACCCAAGAGACCCAGTACTTC
TRBJ2-1	-	TRBV18	TRBD2	16	CASSPLLAGGYNEQFF	TGTGCCAGCTCACCCCTACTAGCGGGGGGGTACAATGAGCAGTTCTTC